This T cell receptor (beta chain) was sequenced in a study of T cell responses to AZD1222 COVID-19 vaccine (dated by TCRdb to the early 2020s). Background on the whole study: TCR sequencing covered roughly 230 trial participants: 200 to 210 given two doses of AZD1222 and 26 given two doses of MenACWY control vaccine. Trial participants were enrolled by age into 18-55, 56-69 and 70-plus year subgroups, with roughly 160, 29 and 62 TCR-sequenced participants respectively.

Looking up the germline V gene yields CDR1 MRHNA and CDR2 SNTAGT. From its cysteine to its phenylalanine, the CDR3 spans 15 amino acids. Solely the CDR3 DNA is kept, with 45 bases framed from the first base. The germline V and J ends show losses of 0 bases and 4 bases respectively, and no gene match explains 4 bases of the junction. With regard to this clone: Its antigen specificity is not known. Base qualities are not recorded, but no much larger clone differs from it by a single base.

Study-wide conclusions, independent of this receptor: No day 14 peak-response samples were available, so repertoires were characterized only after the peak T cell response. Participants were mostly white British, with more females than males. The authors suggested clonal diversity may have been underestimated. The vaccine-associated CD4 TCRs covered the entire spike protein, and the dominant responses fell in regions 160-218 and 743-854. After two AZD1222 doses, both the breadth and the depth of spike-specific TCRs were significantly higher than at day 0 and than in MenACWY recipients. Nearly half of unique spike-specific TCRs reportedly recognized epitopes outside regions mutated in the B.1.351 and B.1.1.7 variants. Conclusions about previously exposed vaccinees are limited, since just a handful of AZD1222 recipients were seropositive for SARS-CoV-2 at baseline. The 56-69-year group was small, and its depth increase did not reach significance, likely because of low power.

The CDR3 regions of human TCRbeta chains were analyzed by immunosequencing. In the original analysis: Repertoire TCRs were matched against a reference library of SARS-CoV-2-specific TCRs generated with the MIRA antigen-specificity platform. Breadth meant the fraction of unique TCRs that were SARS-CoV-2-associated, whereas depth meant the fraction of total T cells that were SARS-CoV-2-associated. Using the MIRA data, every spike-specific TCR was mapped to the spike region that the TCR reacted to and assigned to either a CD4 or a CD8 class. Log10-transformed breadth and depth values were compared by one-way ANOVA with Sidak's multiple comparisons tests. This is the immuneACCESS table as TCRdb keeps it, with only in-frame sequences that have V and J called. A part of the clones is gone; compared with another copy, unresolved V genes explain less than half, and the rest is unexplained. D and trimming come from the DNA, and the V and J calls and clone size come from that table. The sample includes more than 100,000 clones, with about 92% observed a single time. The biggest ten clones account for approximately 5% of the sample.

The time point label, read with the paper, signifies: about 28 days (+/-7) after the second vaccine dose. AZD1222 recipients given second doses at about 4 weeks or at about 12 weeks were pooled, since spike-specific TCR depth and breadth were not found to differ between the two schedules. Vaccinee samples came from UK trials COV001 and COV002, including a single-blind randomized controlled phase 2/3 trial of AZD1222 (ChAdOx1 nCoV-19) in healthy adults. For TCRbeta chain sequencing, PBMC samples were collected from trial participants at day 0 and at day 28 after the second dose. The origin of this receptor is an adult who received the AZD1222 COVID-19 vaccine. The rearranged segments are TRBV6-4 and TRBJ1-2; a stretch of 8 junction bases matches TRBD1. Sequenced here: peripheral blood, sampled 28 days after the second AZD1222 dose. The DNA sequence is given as TGTGCCAGCAGTGACTCGGGACAGGACGTCTATGGCTACACCTTC. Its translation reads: CASSDSGQDVYGYTF.